These 32 T cell receptor beta chains share one sample of origin, sequenced in a study of OX40 agonist ivuxolimab in advanced cancers. Sequencing was performed with immunoSEQ multiplex PCR; in TCRdb, only in-frame clones are kept and a portion is missing. In the table there are under 85,000 clones, over 75% of which are singletons. The sample in question was CD4+ or CD8+ T cells sorted from blood, obtained in a trial of the OX40 agonist ivuxolimab. These receptors all stem from an adult with an advanced solid tumor such as melanoma, head and neck, liver or kidney cancer.

The V call is TRBV5-1, the J call TRBJ1-4, with D unclear. Germline V lookup: CDR1 SGHRS, CDR2 YFSETQ. Trimming shortened V by 4 bases and J by 5 bases, and 12 bases separated the two germline ends. This CDR3 region has 14 residues. The CDR3 loop reads CASSLSSGNEKLFF. The CDR3 bases are TGCGCCAGCAGCCTCAGCAGTGGGAATGAAAAACTGTTTTTT. Full variable domain (missing parts from reference TRBV5-1 and TRBJ1-4): KAGVTQTPRYLIKTRGQQVTLSCSPISGHRSVSWYQQTPGQGLQFLFEYFSETQRNKGNFPGRFSGRQFSNSRSEMNVSTLELGDSALYLCASSLSSGNEKLFFGSGTQLSVL.

The chain has TRBV30 and TRBJ2-7, with 11 bases that match TRBD1. The CDR3 totals 15 residues. The V segment lost 2 bases and the J segment 7 bases; nucleotides outside the gene matches: 10. Germline-derived CDR1 and CDR2 are GTSNPN and SVGIG (reference sequence). This chain's CDR3 is CAWSIGGTGGWEQYF. The CDR3, as DNA: TGTGCCTGGAGTATAGGCGGGACAGGGGGTTGGGAGCAGTACTTC.

The V gene is TRBV18, the J gene TRBJ1-1, with D tentatively TRBD1 (6 bases). CDR3 length equals 15 residues. Germline V CDR1 and CDR2: KGHSH, LQKENI. V was trimmed by 3 bases and J by 1 base, leaving 12 bases between them. Here the CDR3 reads CASSPGTPRNTEAFF. In DNA form, the CDR3 reads TGTGCCAGCTCACCGGGGACACCACGGAACACTGAAGCTTTCTTT.

The rearrangement links TRBV30 to TRBJ1-2; possible D gene TRBD1, 5 bases. The germline V and J ends were trimmed by 2 bases and 2 bases, with 6 bases remaining between them. The germline V gene has CDR1 GTSNPN and CDR2 SVGIG (reference sequence). This CDR3 has 12 residues. The CDR3 reads CAWSKGNYGYTF. The CDR3 DNA reads as TGTGCCTGGAGTAAGGGGAACTATGGCTACACCTTC.

The chain joins TRBV11-3 to TRBJ2-1; possibly TRBD2 for D (5 bases). Germline loops: CDR1 SGHNT, CDR2 YENEEA. Trimming stripped 2 bases from V and 9 bases from J, with 11 bases between. The CDR3 extends over 13 amino acids. DNA for the CDR3: TGTGCCAGCAGCTTAAGTTTCACTAGTGAGCAGTTCTTC. Translation: CASSLSFTSEQFF.

This clone was recorded only once. The chain is built from TRBV15 and TRBJ1-1; 9 positions match TRBD1. This CDR3 is 15 amino acids long. V lost 3 bases, J lost 3 bases, and 5 bases stayed unmatched. Germline V CDR1 and CDR2: LNHNV, YYDKDF (reference sequence). CDR3 bases: TGTGCCACCAGCAGGGGTGGGGACAGGGACACTGAAGCTTTCTTT. It codes for CATSRGGDRDTEAFF.

As concerns this clone: At one of its ends the junction is not consistent with the germline gene, which may arise from a read error. The J gene is TRBJ2-3, the V gene TRBV7-7; D not certain. Germline CDR1 SSHAT, CDR2 FNYEAQ (reference sequence). This CDR3 comprises 14 residues. The CDR3 DNA follows: TGTGCTAGCAGCCAAAGTTCGGGCACAGATACGCAGTATTTT. Its protein product is CASSQSSGTDTQYF.

The V gene is TRBV23-1, the J gene TRBJ1-1; D is uncertain. TRBV23-1 is an open reading frame whose function is uncertain. Trimming took 5 bases from V and 1 from J, leaving 17 bases between them. The length of the CDR3 is 16 residues. This CDR3 reads CASSLSGQVPNTEAFF. The CDR3 nucleotides are TGCGCCAGCAGTTTATCGGGTCAGGTCCCGAACACTGAAGCTTTCTTT.

The chain carries TRBV25-1 and TRBJ2-3; D not certain. CDR1 MGHDK and CDR2 SYGVNS come from the germline V gene. The CDR3 spans 14 residues. V lost 2 bases and J 4 bases, leaving 10 bases between the germline ends. The CDR3 nucleotides are TGTGCCAGCAGTGAAATGGGGATCGCAGATACGCAGTATTTT. Translating it yields CASSEMGIADTQYF.

The chain uses TRBV19 and TRBJ2-1; 7 nucleotides match TRBD2. V was pared by 5 bases and J by 8 bases, with 15 bases of the junction left unmatched. The CDR3 runs to 16 residues. Germline values: CDR1 LNHDA, CDR2 SQIVND (reference sequence). This chain's CDR3 is CASSPSVGRVWDEQFF. CDR3 DNA sequence: TGTGCCAGTAGTCCCTCAGTAGGGAGGGTGTGGGATGAGCAGTTCTTC. Drawing the rest from reference TRBV19 and TRBJ2-1, the complete variable domain is DGGITQSPKYLFRKEGQNVTLSCEQNLNHDAMYWYRQDPGQGLRLIYYSQIVNDFQKGDIAEGYSVSREKKESFPLTVTSAQKNPTAFYLCASSPSVGRVWDEQFFGPGTRLTVL.

The J gene is TRBJ1-4, the V gene TRBV2; TRBD1 matches at 10 bases. The ends lost 6 bases at V and 5 bases at J; junction bases unmatched: 6. The CDR3 has 15 amino acids. The germline gives CDR1 SNHLY, CDR2 FYNNEI. CDR3 residues: CASRGTGVGNEKLFF. The CDR3 nucleotides are TGTGCCAGCAGGGGGACAGGGGTGGGAAATGAAAAACTGTTTTTT.

The chain carries TRBV5-1 and TRBJ2-7, with 9 bases identical to TRBD2. With V trimmed by 0 bases and J by 4 bases, 5 bases remained unmatched. In germline, CDR1 is SGHRS, CDR2 YFSETQ. CDR3 length: 15 amino acids. CDR3 sequence (DNA): TGCGCCAGCAGCTTGGCTAGCGGGAAACTGTACGAGCAGTACTTC. Protein product: CASSLASGKLYEQYF.

The rearrangement joins TRBV10-3 to TRBJ2-3; maybe TRBD2 (5 bases). This CDR3 region has 16 residues. In germline, CDR1 is ENHRY, CDR2 SYGVKD. With 3 bases removed from V and 1 base from J, the gap between germline ends came to 14 bases. The CDR3 bases are TGTGCCATCAGTGACCTACTAGGTTCCCGCACAGATACGCAGTATTTT. Amino acid sequence: CAISDLLGSRTDTQYF.

The V call is TRBV10-3, the J call TRBJ2-5; perhaps D is TRBD1 or TRBD2 (5 bases each). The CDR3 extends over 13 amino acids. The V end lost 8 bases, the J end lost 2 bases, and 12 bases lay between the germline ends. CDR1 ENHRY and CDR2 SYGVKD come from the germline V gene. CDR3 sequence: CAIRDGPQETQYF. CDR3 sequence (DNA): TGTGCCATCCGGGACGGCCCTCAAGAGACCCAGTACTTC.

The chain joins TRBV11-2 to TRBJ1-1; the D gene is possibly TRBD1 (5 bases). The CDR3 is 14 amino acids. Germline values: CDR1 SGHAT, CDR2 FQNNGV. V lost 0 bases, J lost 1 base, and 6 bases lay in between. CDR3 residues: CASSLERGNTEAFF. The CDR3 DNA is TGTGCCAGCAGCTTAGAAAGGGGGAACACTGAAGCTTTCTTT.

The V and J genes are TRBV11-2 and TRBJ1-5; D gene ambiguous. The CDR3 runs to 13 residues. V dropped 4 bases and J dropped 3 bases, with 7 bases sitting between them. Germline values: CDR1 SGHAT, CDR2 FQNNGV. The CDR3 spells CASSSRVNQPQHF. CDR3 bases: TGTGCCAGCAGCTCCCGGGTCAATCAGCCCCAGCATTTT. Full variable domain (outside the CDR3, taken from reference TRBV11-2 and TRBJ1-5): EAGVAQSPRYKIIEKRQSVAFWCNPISGHATLYWYQQILGQGPKLLIQFQNNGVVDDSQLPKDRFSAERLKGVDSTLKIQPAKLEDSAVYLCASSSRVNQPQHFGDGTRLSIL.

The gene calls are TRBV5-1 and TRBJ1-1, with D unclear. Trimming pared 2 bases from V and 2 bases from J, leaving 10 bases between. In germline, CDR1 is SGHRS, CDR2 YFSETQ. This CDR3 contains 14 residues. CDR3 residues: CASSLYGINTEAFF. In DNA, the CDR3 is TGCGCCAGCAGCTTATACGGGATTAACACTGAAGCTTTCTTT.

The V call is TRBV5-1, the J call TRBJ2-2, with 7 bases that match TRBD1. The CDR3 totals 15 residues. The germline gives CDR1 SGHRS, CDR2 YFSETQ. The V segment lost 2 bases and the J segment 4 bases; nucleotides outside the gene matches: 5. The CDR3 DNA is TGCGCCAGCAGCTTAGGTACAGGGGCCACCGGGGAGCTGTTTTTT. Its translation: CASSLGTGATGELFF.

This sequence joins TRBV5-1 and TRBJ2-2, with TRBD1 identical over 9 bases. The CDR3 has 15 residues. The junction had 3 bases not matched to a gene; V was cut back by 0 bases and J by 6 bases. CDR1 is SGHRS, CDR2 YFSETQ, per germline. The CDR3: CASSLEGQGSGELFF. The CDR3 coding sequence is TGCGCCAGCAGCTTGGAGGGACAGGGATCCGGGGAGCTGTTTTTT.

The chain uses TRBV6-6 and TRBJ1-5; 7 nucleotides match TRBD1. The CDR3 extends over 16 amino acids. V shed 0 bases and J 2 bases; nucleotides not matched to a gene: 4. Germline V gives CDR1 MNHNY, CDR2 SVGAGI (reference sequence). The CDR3 reads CASSYSKGAGNQPQHF. In nucleotides, the CDR3 is TGTGCCAGCAGTTACTCGAAGGGGGCGGGCAATCAGCCCCAGCATTTT.

The chain recombines TRBV2 with TRBJ2-7, with 8 bases lining up with TRBD2. The length of the CDR3 is 13 residues. Germline CDR1 SNHLY, CDR2 FYNNEI. Trimming removed 5 bases from V and 2 bases from J; junction bases left unmatched: 2. Written as DNA, the CDR3 is TGTGCCAGCAGTCTCGGGAGGGCCTACGAGCAGTACTTC. Protein: CASSLGRAYEQYF. Looking up the rest from reference TRBV2 and TRBJ2-7 gives the full variable domain: EPEVTQTPSHQVTQMGQEVILRCVPISNHLYFYWYRQILGQKVEFLVSFYNNEISEKSEIFDDQFSVERPDGSNFTLKIRSTKLEDSAMYFCASSLGRAYEQYFGPGTRLTVT.

This CDR3 reads CASSNPHGGVFLFF. As DNA, the CDR3 is TGTGCCAGCAGTAACCCCCACGGGGGGGTTTTTCTGTTCTTC. The gene calls are TRBV2 and TRBJ2-1, with 8 bases aligning to TRBD2. The V and J ends lost 5 bases and 15 bases, in that order; junction bases with no gene match: 15. CDR3 length: 14 amino acids. Germline V CDR1 and CDR2: SNHLY, FYNNEI.

The CDR3 DNA reads as TGTGCCAGCAGTTACGGGTTTGCAGGGATCGGTGGCTACACCTTC. As protein: CASSYGFAGIGGYTF. V and J are TRBV6-6 and TRBJ1-2, with D possibly TRBD1 on 5 matching bases. The germline gives CDR1 MNHNY, CDR2 SVGAGI (reference sequence). V was cut by 2 bases and J by 7 bases, with 17 bases left in between. This CDR3 is built from 15 residues.

The CDR3 loop is CASSPPGLARGRGTDTQYF. The DNA of the CDR3 is TGTGCCAGCAGCCCTCCGGGACTAGCCCGGGGTAGGGGCACAGATACGCAGTATTTT. This chain links TRBV5-6 with TRBJ2-3, with 9 bases fitting TRBD2. V was pared by 4 bases and J by 1 base, with 16 bases of the junction left unmatched. CDR1 and CDR2 from the germline V gene are SGHDT and YYEEEE. The CDR3 loop spans 19 amino acids.

This chain links TRBV28 with TRBJ2-7; TRBD2 agrees at 8 bases. The CDR3 runs 16 residues. CDR1 and CDR2 (germline): MDHEN, SYDVKM. V lost 6 bases to trimming and J lost 6 bases; unmatched junction nucleotides: 16. CDR3 region: CASSRGTGLVAREQYF. The CDR3 DNA sequence: TGTGCCAGCAGCCGCGGGACGGGACTAGTCGCCCGCGAGCAGTACTTC.

The J gene is TRBJ1-4, the V gene TRBV5-1; the D is unclear. CDR1 is SGHRS and CDR2 is YFSETQ in the germline V gene. This CDR3 contains 13 residues. Between the trimmed V and J ends, which lost 0 bases and 4 bases, there was a span of 4 bases. CDR3: CASSLDINEKLFF. In nucleotides, the CDR3 is TGCGCCAGCAGCTTGGACATTAATGAAAAACTGTTTTTT.

This chain's CDR3 is CASERQEPYEQYF. DNA for the CDR3: TGTGCCAGCGAACGACAGGAACCCTACGAGCAGTACTTC. The chain couples TRBV28 to TRBJ2-7; a weak D match, TRBD1 (6 bases). Between the trimmed V and J ends, which lost 8 bases and 2 bases, there was a span of 13 bases. Germline V lookup: CDR1 MDHEN, CDR2 SYDVKM. The CDR3 extends over 13 amino acids.

The chain recombines TRBV19 with TRBJ1-5; the D gene is possibly TRBD1 (6 bases). The CDR3 spans 14 residues. V lost 9 bases and J 0 bases, leaving 12 bases between the germline ends. The germline CDR1 and CDR2 sequences are LNHDA and SQIVND (reference sequence). Here the CDR3 DNA reads TGTGCCAGCCAACAGGGCTATAGCAATCAGCCCCAGCATTTT. Translated: CASQQGYSNQPQHF. Supplemented by reference TRBV19 and TRBJ1-5, the full variable domain reads DGGITQSPKYLFRKEGQNVTLSCEQNLNHDAMYWYRQDPGQGLRLIYYSQIVNDFQKGDIAEGYSVSREKKESFPLTVTSAQKNPTAFYLCASQQGYSNQPQHFGDGTRLSIL.

The chain couples TRBV7-2 to TRBJ2-3; 12 bases agree with TRBD2. V was pared by 0 bases and J by 1 base, with 2 bases of the junction left unmatched. The CDR3 spans 17 residues. CDR1 and CDR2 (germline): SGHTA, FQGNSA. The CDR3: CASSLAPSGGGTDTQYF. The CDR3 coding sequence is TGTGCCAGCAGCTTAGCGCCTAGCGGGGGGGGCACAGATACGCAGTATTTT.

The rearrangement links TRBV18 to TRBJ1-1, with TRBD1 matching over 8 bases. The CDR3 runs to 13 residues. Unmatched junction bases numbered 2, after V lost 3 bases and J lost 5 bases. Germline-derived CDR1 and CDR2 are KGHSH and LQKENI. The CDR3 sequence: CASSPRDRTEAFF. The CDR3, as DNA: TGTGCCAGCTCACCCCGGGACAGGACTGAAGCTTTCTTT.

The chain couples TRBV5-1 to TRBJ1-4; TRBD1 matches at 8 bases. CDR1 and CDR2 (germline): SGHRS, YFSETQ. CDR3 length: 15 amino acids. The V segment lost 2 bases and the J segment 7 bases; nucleotides outside the gene matches: 7. The CDR3: CASSLSDRGTEKLFF. CDR3 DNA: TGCGCCAGCAGCTTATCCGACAGGGGAACTGAAAAACTGTTTTTT. Using reference TRBV5-1 and TRBJ1-4 for the parts outside the CDR3, the full variable domain is KAGVTQTPRYLIKTRGQQVTLSCSPISGHRSVSWYQQTPGQGLQFLFEYFSETQRNKGNFPGRFSGRQFSNSRSEMNVSTLELGDSALYLCASSLSDRGTEKLFFGSGTQLSVL.

V gene TRBV6-4 combines with J gene TRBJ2-3; D is ambiguous. The CDR3 is 12 residues long. CDR1 MRHNA and CDR2 SNTAGT come from the germline V gene. The ends were cut back, 4 bases at V and 7 bases at J, with 9 bases in the middle. CDR3 in DNA: TGTGCCAGCAGTGGGGTCGGAAATACGCAGTATTTT. Its translation is CASSGVGNTQYF.